This TCR beta chain was documented in a study of blood T cell repertoires in COVID-19. This CDR3 has 15 amino acids. The junction had 5 bases not matched to a gene; V was cut back by 3 bases and J by 4 bases. Per the germline V gene, CDR1 is MNHNS and CDR2 is SASEGT. Clones were read by immunoSEQ multiplex PCR, and TCRdb kept only the in-frame ones, dropping some. This repertoire shows 150,000 to 180,000 clones, 80% to 90% found once; its top ten account for around 15%. This TCR came from a middle-aged woman with acute or convalescent COVID-19. The source material was peripheral blood. The chain couples TRBV6-1 to TRBJ1-2; TRBD1 aligns across 10 bases. CDR3 sequence reads: CASSDRDRGGYGYTF. Written as DNA, the CDR3 is TGTGCCAGCAGTGATAGGGACAGGGGCGGCTATGGCTACACCTTC.